This entry lists 18 T cell receptor beta chains sequenced from one sample in a study of T cell responses to AZD1222 COVID-19 vaccine (dated by TCRdb to about 2021). Libraries came from the immunoSEQ multiplex PCR assay. Here the immuneACCESS table is served through TCRdb, limited to in-frame sequences with V and J called. Missing clones are a known gap in these copies; in checked studies unresolved V genes cover under half, and the rest lacks a known reason. This sample comprises approximately 140,000 clones, roughly 90% of them detected only once. About 3.6% of the sample rests with the top ten. The time point label of this sample denotes: about 28 days (+/-7) after the second vaccine dose. Specimen: peripheral blood, collected 28 days after the second AZD1222 dose. The receptors originated from an adult who received the AZD1222 COVID-19 vaccine.

This clone showed up just once. V and J are TRBV5-5 and TRBJ2-7, with D unclear. Germline CDR1 reads SGHKS; CDR2 reads YYEKEE (reference sequence). The CDR3 loop spans 11 amino acids. The V and J ends lost 4 bases and 3 bases respectively, with 5 bases between them. The chain's CDR3 is CASSKDYEQYF. Written as DNA, the CDR3 is TGTGCCAGCAGCAAGGACTACGAGCAGTACTTC. The full variable domain, in which reference TRBV5-5 and TRBJ2-7 provide the parts outside the CDR3, is DAGVTQSPTHLIKTRGQQVTLRCSPISGHKSVSWYQQVLGQGPQFIFQYYEKEERGRGNFPDRFSARQFPNYSSELNVNALLLGDSALYLCASSKDYEQYFGPGTRLTVT.

V is TRBV7-2 and J is TRBJ2-5, with D perhaps matching TRBD1 (6 bases). Germline V lookup: CDR1 SGHTA, CDR2 FQGNSA. The germline V and J ends were trimmed by 6 bases and 2 bases, with 16 bases remaining between them. The CDR3 loop spans 15 amino acids. The CDR3 DNA follows: TGTGCCAGCAGTTACACGGCAGGGGAGCAAGAGACCCAGTACTTC. This sequence encodes CASSYTAGEQETQYF.

The V and J genes are TRBV5-1 and TRBJ2-5; perhaps TRBD1 as D (6 bases). Trimming removed 4 bases at V and 5 bases at J, with 18 bases between. Germline CDR1 SGHRS, CDR2 YFSETQ. The CDR3 length is 15 residues. CDR3 amino acids: CASSPLQGFQETQYF. CDR3 sequence (DNA): TGCGCCAGCAGCCCTCTACAGGGATTTCAGGAGACCCAGTACTTC.

The table lists this clone with a few counts. The V gene is TRBV4-2, the J gene TRBJ1-1; D unresolved. CDR3 length: 13 amino acids. The germline V gene has CDR1 LGHNA and CDR2 YNFKEQ. The ends were cut back, 0 bases at V and 4 bases at J, with 6 bases in the middle. The CDR3 sequence is CASSQEVGTEAFF. The CDR3 DNA is TGTGCCAGCAGCCAAGAGGTGGGCACTGAAGCTTTCTTT.

The CDR3 nucleotides are TGTGCCAGCTCACCAATGGCAGAGAACACTGAAGCTTTCTTT. Residues: CASSPMAENTEAFF. The gene calls are TRBV18 and TRBJ1-1, with D unresolved. The germline CDR1 and CDR2 sequences are KGHSH and LQKENI. There are 14 residues in the CDR3. V was trimmed by 2 bases and J by 1 base, leaving 8 bases between them.

The chain has TRBV28 and TRBJ2-1, with D uncertain. Trimming left V 2 bases short and J 13 bases short, with 18 bases between. Germline-derived CDR1 and CDR2 are MDHEN and SYDVKM. The CDR3 extends over 14 amino acids. CDR3 sequence: CASSLAVHPPSQFF. CDR3 DNA: TGTGCCAGCAGTTTAGCGGTCCACCCCCCGAGCCAGTTCTTC.

This clone was found once. The chain links TRBV30 to TRBJ2-3; TRBD2 is a possible D gene (5 bases). Germline V gene sequence: CDR1 GTSNPN, CDR2 SVGIG (reference sequence). The CDR3 covers 12 residues. The V end lost 5 bases, the J end lost 4 bases, and 10 bases lay between the germline ends. Here the CDR3 reads CAWVGAADTQYF. The CDR3 DNA follows: TGTGCCTGGGTAGGAGCGGCAGATACGCAGTATTTT.

V usage is TRBV6-6 and J usage is TRBJ1-5; 10 nucleotides match TRBD1. There are 14 residues in the CDR3. Germline loops: CDR1 MNHNY, CDR2 SVGAGI (reference sequence). V lost 0 bases, J lost 7 bases, and 0 bases stayed unmatched. CDR3 nucleotide sequence: TGTGCCAGCAGTTACTCGACAGGGGGCCAGCCCCAGCATTTT. This encodes CASSYSTGGQPQHF.

This CDR3 is CASSPLLSYEQYF. CDR3 bases: TGTGCCAGCAGCCCCCTACTCTCCTACGAGCAGTACTTC. This chain connects TRBV28 to TRBJ2-7, with D unclear. The CDR3 contains 13 residues. Per the germline V gene, CDR1 is MDHEN and CDR2 is SYDVKM. V was trimmed by 6 bases and J by 0 bases, leaving 9 bases between them. The complete variable domain, with remaining parts taken from reference TRBV28 and TRBJ2-7, reads DVKVTQSSRYLVKRTGEKVFLECVQDMDHENMFWYRQDPGLGLRLIYFSYDVKMKEKGDIPEGYSVSREKKERFSLILESASTNQTSMYLCASSPLLSYEQYFGPGTRLTVT.

The gene calls are TRBV28 and TRBJ1-6; D gene unclear. Per germline, CDR1 MDHEN and CDR2 SYDVKM. The CDR3 runs 16 residues. V shed 1 base and J shed 0 bases, with 7 bases lying between them. The chain's CDR3 is CASSLYQSSYNSPLHF. CDR3 DNA: TGTGCCAGCAGTTTATACCAGAGCTCCTATAATTCACCCCTCCACTTT.

V gene TRBV5-5 combines with J gene TRBJ1-1, with unresolved D. This CDR3 comprises 11 residues. Trimming pared 0 bases from V and 6 bases from J, leaving 3 bases between. Germline V gene lookup returns CDR1 SGHKS and CDR2 YYEKEE (reference sequence). The CDR3 sequence is CASSLGAEAFF. CDR3 DNA sequence: TGTGCCAGCAGCTTGGGGGCTGAAGCTTTCTTT. Using reference TRBV5-5 and TRBJ1-1 for the parts outside the CDR3, the full variable domain is DAGVTQSPTHLIKTRGQQVTLRCSPISGHKSVSWYQQVLGQGPQFIFQYYEKEERGRGNFPDRFSARQFPNYSSELNVNALLLGDSALYLCASSLGAEAFFGQGTRLTVV.

This clone was observed a single time. V and J are TRBV5-4 and TRBJ2-7; no reliable D call. This CDR3 has 12 amino acids. The V end lost 4 bases, the J end lost 5 bases, and 10 bases lay between the germline ends. Germline values: CDR1 SGHNT, CDR2 YYREEE (reference sequence). Here the CDR3 DNA reads TGTGCCAGCAGCCAAGGAATAAACGAGCAGTACTTC. It specifies CASSQGINEQYF.

This clone occurred once. CDR3 sequence (DNA): TGTGCCAGCAGTCCGGGGCTGGGGGACAATTATAATTCACCCCTCCACTTT. Translated: CASSPGLGDNYNSPLHF. The chain links TRBV27 to TRBJ1-6; tentative D call: TRBD1 (6 bases). Germline V CDR1 and CDR2: MNHEY, SMNVEV (reference sequence). The V gene lost 5 bases and the J gene lost 4 bases, with 18 bases spanning the gap. The CDR3 extends over 17 amino acids.

The gene calls are TRBV11-3 and TRBJ1-1; no clear D. Germline lookup yields CDR1 SGHNT and CDR2 YENEEA. V lost 4 bases and J 4 bases, leaving 13 bases between the germline ends. The CDR3 spans 14 residues. CDR3 in amino acids: CASSSDALLTEAFF. In DNA, the CDR3 is TGTGCCAGCAGCTCAGACGCGCTACTCACTGAAGCTTTCTTT. The variable domain in full, completed from reference TRBV11-3 and TRBJ1-1, reads EAGVVQSPRYKIIEKKQPVAFWCNPISGHNTLYWYLQNLGQGPELLIRYENEEAVDDSQLPKDRFSAERLKGVDSTLKIQPAELGDSAVYLCASSSDALLTEAFFGQGTRLTVV.

The chain joins TRBV6-2 or TRBV6-3 to TRBJ2-7; 8 bases align to TRBD1. Germline V gene lookup returns CDR1 MNHEY and CDR2 SVGEGT. The CDR3 sequence is 16 residues long. Trimming at V came to 2 bases and at J to 2 bases, leaving 8 bases not matched to a gene. CDR3 DNA sequence: TGTGCCAGCAGTTACCCCGCCCTACAGGGGGCCTACGAGCAGTACTTC. This encodes CASSYPALQGAYEQYF.

This clone was seen just once. As DNA, the CDR3 is TGTGCCAGCAGCTTCCCCGGACAGGGGGCGCTTAATTCACCCCTCCACTTT. Translated, it gives CASSFPGQGALNSPLHF. V gene TRBV7-9 combines with J gene TRBJ1-6, with TRBD1 matching over 11 bases. Germline loops: CDR1 SEHNR, CDR2 FQNEAQ (reference sequence). Germline trimming cut 3 bases from V and 6 bases from J; bases unmatched to any gene: 7. This CDR3 comprises 17 residues.

The chain combines TRBV6-1 with TRBJ2-7; D possibly corresponds to TRBD1 (5 bases). This CDR3 comprises 14 residues. V was shortened by 3 bases and J by 1 base, with 10 bases between the two germline ends. CDR1 is MNHNS, CDR2 SASEGT, per germline. In nucleotides, the CDR3 is TGTGCCAGCAGTGACAAGGGGAATTCCTACGAGCAGTACTTC. This sequence encodes CASSDKGNSYEQYF.

The chain combines TRBV7-2 with TRBJ1-6; 9 nucleotides agree with TRBD1. CDR1 SGHTA and CDR2 FQGNSA come from the germline V gene. The CDR3 totals 16 residues. J lost 9 bases, V lost 0 bases, and 6 bases had no gene match. In DNA, the CDR3 is TGTGCCAGCAGCTTAGCTTCTGGGACAGGGCTTTCACCCCTCCACTTT. Translating gives CASSLASGTGLSPLHF.